This T cell receptor beta chain was retrieved from a study of early T cells in non-severe SARS-CoV-2 infection. About the research overall: With bulk RNA from unsorted whole blood as input, sequencing yielded unpaired chains.

With 3 bases clipped from V and 8 bases from J, the junction kept 7 bases outside the gene matches. This CDR3 spans 14 amino acids. The V gene's germline CDR1 is ENHRY and CDR2 SYGVKD. Study-level points and caveats: Anti-spike CD8 specificities were favored by VDJdb matching, whose results missed private and CD4 specificities.

TCRdb independently ran MiXCR on the 5' RACE reads; one entry per CDR3 protein. The sample carries 65,000 to 85,000 distinct CDR3 sequences, less than 15% recorded once. The sample holds many counts of this clonotype. As yet, its antigen is unknown. The rearrangement joins TRBV10-3 to TRBJ2-4, with 7 nucleotides matching TRBD2. Sequencing input: whole blood. This TCR was sampled from an adult who was a healthcare worker with PCR-confirmed SARS-CoV-2 infection or an uninfected control (not recorded which). CDR3 region: CAISENGRPDIQYF. In nucleotides, the CDR3 is TGTGCCATCAGTGAAAACGGGAGGCCCGACATTCAGTACTTC.